This T cell receptor (beta chain) derives from a study of blood T cell repertoires in COVID-19. CDR3 length: 15 residues. The V gene end was trimmed by 8 bases and the J gene end by 3 bases; junction bases not matched to a gene: 9. The germline CDR1 and CDR2 sequences are MNHEY and SVGAGI. Sequencing used immunoSEQ multiplex PCR; TCRdb keeps in-frame clones, though not all of them. The repertoire holds more than 250,000 clones, with around 92% as singletons. V usage is TRBV6-5 and J usage is TRBJ1-1; 10 bases line up with TRBD1. The sample was peripheral blood. The sequence derives from a man between 18 and 35 years old who had recovered from COVID-19. In DNA, the CDR3 is TGTGCCAGCCGAAGGACAGGGGGACAGGACACTGAAGCTTTCTTT. It encodes CASRRTGGQDTEAFF.